This entry features one T cell receptor beta chain sequence. The sample belongs to a study of patients and donors after allogeneic stem cell transplantation. Via MiXCR, TCRdb re-called the RT-PCR reads, giving one row per CDR3 protein. The data show 900,000 to 1,000,000 distinct CDR3 sequences, with approximately 18% seen just once and roughly 6.4% held by the top ten. CDR3 length: 15 amino acids. Unmatched junction bases numbered 5, after V lost 3 bases and J lost 7 bases. Looked up from germline, CDR1 is SEHNR and CDR2 is FQNEAQ (reference sequence). The receptor was isolated from a human donor who was either an allogeneic HSCT recipient or a stem cell or donor lymphocyte infusion donor (not recorded which). It is not recorded whose cells these are; they may come from a transplant donor. Sequenced: blood, either unsorted or a sorted T cell fraction (not recorded which). The chain combines TRBV7-9 with TRBJ2-2; 10 bases are a match to TRBD2. The CDR3 here is CASSFRLAGDGELFF. CDR3 bases: TGTGCCAGCAGCTTTCGTCTAGCGGGGGACGGGGAGCTGTTTTTT.